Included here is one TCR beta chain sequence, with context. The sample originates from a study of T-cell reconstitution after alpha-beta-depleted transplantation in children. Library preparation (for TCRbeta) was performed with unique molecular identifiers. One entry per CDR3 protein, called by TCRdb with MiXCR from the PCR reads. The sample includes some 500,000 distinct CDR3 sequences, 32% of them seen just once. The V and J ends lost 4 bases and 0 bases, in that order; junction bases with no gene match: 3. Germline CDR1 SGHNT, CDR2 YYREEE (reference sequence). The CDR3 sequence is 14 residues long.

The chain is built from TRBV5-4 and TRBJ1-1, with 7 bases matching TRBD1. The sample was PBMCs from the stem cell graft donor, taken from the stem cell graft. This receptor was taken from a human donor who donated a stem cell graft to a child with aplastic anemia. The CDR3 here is CASSGTVMNTEAFF. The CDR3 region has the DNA TGTGCCAGCAGCGGGACAGTTATGAACACTGAAGCTTTCTTT.